This passage covers 29 T cell receptor beta chains from one sample sequenced in a study of glioma-infiltrating T cells (dated by TCRdb to about 2016). The listed sequencing device is Illumina MiSeq. TCR alpha and beta CDR3 regions were amplified with the iRepertoire nested amplicon-rescue multiplex PCR (arm-PCR) platform from RNA. TCRdb took the public reads, trimmed them with fastp at Q25, ran MiXCR for clone calling and kept in-frame beta chains. Rows matching on CDR3 protein sequence are summarized as one entry with the most common DNA and genes. The sample table lists approximately 12,000 distinct CDR3 sequences, around a quarter of them with a count of one. The ten top clones hold less than 50% of the sample. The sequencing input was glioma tissue, nonneoplastic brain tissue, or PBMCs (not recorded which). All receptors derive from a human donor with low-grade glioma or glioblastoma, undergoing nonglioma brain surgery, or in good health (not recorded which).

This clonotype was observed at least ten times. The genes are TRBV6-1 and TRBJ2-3; D unresolved. Germline CDR1 MNHNS, CDR2 SASEGT. Deletions cut 8 bases from V and 4 bases from J, with 10 bases between. The CDR3 covers 12 residues. The chain's CDR3 is CASGPVSDTQYF. CDR3 in DNA: TGTGCCAGCGGCCCCGTCTCAGATACGCAGTATTTT.

V is TRBV6-5 and J is TRBJ1-1; 8 nucleotides agree with TRBD1. The germline V gene has CDR1 MNHEY and CDR2 SVGAGI. V gave up 6 bases and J gave up 11 bases; unmatched junction bases: 5. The CDR3 has 11 residues. The CDR3: CASSQDRAAFF. The DNA of the CDR3 is TGTGCCAGCAGCCAGGACAGGGCGGCTTTCTTT.

This clonotype rates as medium-sized. The DNA of the CDR3 is TGCAGTGCTGGTCCAGGCAGGGAATATTACGAGCAGTACTTC. Translating it yields CSAGPGREYYEQYF. The chain couples TRBV20-1 to TRBJ2-7; D is perhaps TRBD1 (5 bases). This CDR3 spans 14 amino acids. V was shortened by 5 bases and J by 4 bases, with 18 bases between the two germline ends. Germline V gene lookup returns CDR1 DFQATT and CDR2 SNEGSKA (reference sequence).

This clonotype came up many times. This rearrangement joins TRBV20-1 to TRBJ2-3; 7 nucleotides line up with TRBD2. V shed 0 bases, J shed 6 bases, and the junction held 12 bases outside the gene matches. CDR3 size: 16 residues. Looked up from germline, CDR1 is DFQATT and CDR2 is SNEGSKA (reference sequence). In nucleotides, the CDR3 is TGCAGTGCTAGAGAGGATGGGAGGGCCGCTTTGGATACGCAGTATTTT. It codes for CSAREDGRAALDTQYF.

In this sample, this clonotype turned up a few times. The chain uses TRBV28 and TRBJ1-4; 7 bases agree with TRBD1. V shed 4 bases, J shed 5 bases, and the junction held 7 bases outside the gene matches. The length of the CDR3 is 15 residues. Germline CDR1 MDHEN, CDR2 SYDVKM. The CDR3 here is CASSSPGQTNEKLFF. The CDR3 nucleotides read TGTGCCAGCAGTTCCCCGGGACAGACAAATGAAAAACTGTTTTTT.

This clonotype was observed at least ten times. The gene calls are TRBV27 and TRBJ1-2; weak D call: TRBD1 (5 bases). Trimming removed 6 bases from V and 5 bases from J, with 22 bases in between. Germline V gives CDR1 MNHEY, CDR2 SMNVEV (reference sequence). The length of the CDR3 is 16 residues. CDR3 amino acids: CASSPNSGSGSYGYTF. CDR3 DNA: TGTGCCAGCAGCCCCAATTCGGGTTCAGGGAGTTATGGCTACACCTTC.

This clonotype was observed a handful of times. This sequence joins TRBV5-1 and TRBJ1-3, with TRBD1 as a possible D gene (5 bases). V was cut by 4 bases and J by 0 bases, with 14 bases left in between. There are 16 residues in the CDR3. Germline-derived CDR1 and CDR2 are SGHRS and YFSETQ. The CDR3 is CASSRRPRDSGNTIYF. CDR3 DNA: TGCGCCAGCAGCCGTCGGCCCAGGGACTCTGGAAACACCATATATTTT.

This clonotype showed up many times. The chain combines TRBV20-1 with TRBJ2-7, with 7 bases identical to TRBD2. Germline lookup yields CDR1 DFQATT and CDR2 SNEGSKA (reference sequence). This CDR3 spans 12 amino acids. The V and J ends lost 2 bases and 4 bases, in that order; junction bases with no gene match: 2. The CDR3 nucleotides are TGCAGTGCTAGACTAGCGGATTACGAGCAGTACTTC. Translating gives CSARLADYEQYF.

This clonotype was seen a handful of times. The chain uses TRBV2 and TRBJ2-7; D ambiguous. The CDR3 length is 14 residues. Germline-derived CDR1 and CDR2 are SNHLY and FYNNEI. V was cut by 6 bases and J by 0 bases, with 12 bases left in between. This CDR3 reads CASRPTSDSYEQYF. The CDR3 DNA reads as TGTGCCAGCAGACCTACGTCAGACTCCTACGAGCAGTACTTC.

The rearrangement joins TRBV29-1 to TRBJ1-2; 8 bases line up with TRBD1. With V trimmed by 5 bases and J by 8 bases, 7 bases remained unmatched. CDR3 size: 12 residues. CDR1 is SQVTM, CDR2 ANQGSEA, per germline. The chain's CDR3 is CSVPDRGGGYTF. The CDR3 DNA follows: TGCAGCGTTCCTGACAGGGGCGGCGGCTACACCTTC.

This clonotype was recorded at least ten times. The chain couples TRBV6-6 to TRBJ1-1; 7 positions agree with TRBD1. Germline V lookup: CDR1 MNHNY, CDR2 SVGAGI (reference sequence). V dropped 2 bases and J dropped 1; count of bases not matched to a gene: 10. The CDR3 has 17 residues. The CDR3 region has the DNA TGTGCCAGCAGTTACCGACTTTCGGGACAGACGAACACTGAAGCTTTCTTT. This codes for CASSYRLSGQTNTEAFF.

The V gene is TRBV27, the J gene TRBJ2-1; 10 nucleotides align to TRBD2. V lost 2 bases and J lost 13; bases outside the gene matches: 11. CDR3 length equals 15 residues. Germline assignment: CDR1 MNHEY and CDR2 SMNVEV (reference sequence). The CDR3 coding sequence is TGTGCCAGCAGTTTAGGGACTAGCGTGAGGCCGGCCCAGTTCTTC. This gives the protein CASSLGTSVRPAQFF.

The table lists this clonotype with many counts. The chain is built from TRBV6-1 and TRBJ1-5, with unresolved D. CDR1 MNHNS and CDR2 SASEGT come from the germline V gene. V was clipped by 5 bases and J by 0 bases, with 17 bases between them. The CDR3 runs to 17 residues. CDR3 sequence: CASSRSSGFNSNQPQHF. The CDR3 nucleotides are TGTGCCAGCAGTAGGTCGTCGGGATTTAATAGCAATCAGCCCCAGCATTTT.

About this clonotype itself: Relative to the germline gene, one junction end is altered; a read error may explain this. The V gene is TRBV6-2 or TRBV6-3, the J gene TRBJ2-3; D perhaps matches TRBD1 (6 bases). The CDR3 is 18 amino acids. Germline V gives CDR1 MNHEY, CDR2 SVGEGT. CDR3 coding DNA: TGTGTCAGCAGTGCACCCGACTCCGGGACAAGCAGCACAGATACGCAGTATTTT. Encoded protein: CVSSAPDSGTSSTDTQYF.

This clonotype was counted between two and nine times. This chain uses TRBV6-5 with TRBJ2-1; 10 bases agree with TRBD2. The CDR3 spans 16 residues. CDR1 is MNHEY and CDR2 is SVGAGI in the germline V gene. V shed 6 bases, J shed 6 bases, and the junction held 11 bases outside the gene matches. This chain's CDR3 is CASRIIAGGGSNEQFF. As DNA, the CDR3 is TGTGCCAGCAGGATTATAGCGGGAGGAGGGTCCAATGAGCAGTTCTTC.

Ten or more counts support this clonotype. This sequence joins TRBV25-1 and TRBJ2-2; 10 positions agree with TRBD1. After removal of 3 bases from V and 7 bases from J, the junction contained 8 bases not matched to a gene. This CDR3 is 16 amino acids long. The germline gives CDR1 MGHDK, CDR2 SYGVNS. The CDR3 reads CASSDVGTGARGELFF. CDR3 sequence (DNA): TGTGCCAGCAGTGATGTCGGGACAGGGGCCCGCGGGGAGCTGTTTTTT.

This clonotype has just a few counts. This sequence joins TRBV24-1 and TRBJ2-2, with no clear D. Per germline, CDR1 KGHDR and CDR2 SFDVKD. Trimming stripped 6 bases from V and 0 bases from J, with 10 bases between. This CDR3 has 15 residues. Here the CDR3 DNA reads TGTGCCACCAGTAGTGGCAAAGCGAACACCGGGGAGCTGTTTTTT. It specifies CATSSGKANTGELFF.

The sample holds many counts of this clonotype. The chain carries TRBV15 and TRBJ2-3; 8 bases agree with TRBD2. CDR3 length: 16 residues. Germline V gene data show CDR1 as LNHNV and CDR2 as YYDKDF (reference sequence). V was pared by 5 bases and J by 4 bases, with 11 bases of the junction left unmatched. CDR3 sequence (DNA): TGTGCCACCAGCGGGTGGCAGCGGGAGAGCCCAGATACGCAGTATTTT. This encodes CATSGWQRESPDTQYF.

As to this clonotype: This may be a read error, as it is one base from a much larger clone. This sequence joins TRBV7-6 and TRBJ2-2; D is uncertain. This CDR3 comprises 12 residues. Germline V CDR1 and CDR2: SGHVS, FNYEAQ. V lost 6 bases to trimming and J lost 3 bases, with 5 bases between them. The CDR3: CASRADTGELFF. The CDR3 DNA follows: TGTGCCAGCAGGGCGGACACCGGGGAGCTGTTTTTT. Complete variable domain (other parts from reference TRBV7-6 and TRBJ2-2): GAGVSQSPRYKVTKRGQDVALRCDPISGHVSLYWYRQALGQGPEFLTYFNYEAQQDKSGLPNDRFSAERPEGSISTLTIQRTEQRDSAMYRCASRADTGELFFGEGSRLTVL.

This clonotype was observed many times. The rearrangement joins TRBV7-2 to TRBJ2-3, with D perhaps TRBD2 (6 bases). Germline lookup yields CDR1 SGHTA and CDR2 FQGNSA. The CDR3 sequence is 13 residues long. Trimming removed 9 bases at V and 4 bases at J, with 14 bases between. The CDR3 DNA is TGTGCCAGTAGCGGTGGGCACGCAGATACGCAGTATTTT. Translation gives CASSGGHADTQYF.

This rearrangement joins TRBV19 to TRBJ1-1; D remains unclear. The CDR3 has 14 residues. Germline loops: CDR1 LNHDA, CDR2 SQIVND (reference sequence). The V gene lost 0 bases and the J gene lost 7 bases, with 12 bases spanning the gap. Here the CDR3 reads CASSIDRERIEAFF. Here the CDR3 DNA reads TGTGCCAGTAGTATAGACCGGGAGAGGATTGAAGCTTTCTTT.

Many counts were recorded for this clonotype. CDR3 protein: CASSDSSRGVNEQFF. CDR3 DNA: TGTGCCAGCAGTGACTCATCACGGGGCGTCAATGAGCAGTTCTTC. The chain joins TRBV6-4 to TRBJ2-1; perhaps D is TRBD1 or TRBD2 (5 bases each). The germline CDR1 and CDR2 sequences are MRHNA and SNTAGT. This CDR3 has 15 residues. V dropped 0 bases and J dropped 6 bases, with 12 bases sitting between them.

This sequence joins TRBV11-2 and TRBJ2-1; maybe TRBD2 (7 bases). Germline CDR1 SGHAT, CDR2 FQNNGV. Trimming shortened V by 4 bases and J by 0 bases, and 13 bases separated the two germline ends. CDR3 length: 16 residues. The CDR3 nucleotides are TGTGCCAGCAGCTCACACGGGGGGCTCTCCTACAATGAGCAGTTCTTC. Encoded protein: CASSSHGGLSYNEQFF.

This clonotype counts as medium-sized. The chain is built from TRBV6-1 and TRBJ1-1, with TRBD1 as a possible D gene (6 bases). Germline values: CDR1 MNHNS, CDR2 SASEGT. V dropped 8 bases and J dropped 4 bases, with 17 bases sitting between them. The CDR3 spans 14 residues. The CDR3 loop reads CASAQQGQSTEAFF. CDR3 nucleotides: TGTGCCAGCGCACAACAGGGCCAGAGCACTGAAGCTTTCTTT.

There are a few counts of this clonotype. The chain recombines TRBV12-3 or TRBV12-4 with TRBJ2-5; 8 positions agree with TRBD2. The CDR3 has 16 residues. Trimming took 6 bases from V and 5 from J; bases not matched to a gene: 14. In DNA form, the CDR3 reads TGTGCCAGCAGCCTGGGAACTAGCGGTCCTCGGGAGACCCAGTACTTC. This encodes CASSLGTSGPRETQYF.

About this clonotype: A much more abundant neighbour one base away suggests this may be a read error. The chain has TRBV28 and TRBJ1-4; TRBD1 aligns across 8 bases. CDR3 length equals 15 residues. V was clipped by 2 bases and J by 9 bases; unmatched bases: 8. Germline loops: CDR1 MDHEN, CDR2 SYDVKM. The CDR3 DNA is TGTGCCAGCAGTTTAGCGACAGGGGAGAATAAAAAACTGTTTTTT. This gives the protein CASSLATGENKKLFF.

V gene TRBV19 combines with J gene TRBJ1-1; the match to TRBD1 covers 10 bases. Germline trimming cut 7 bases from V and 4 bases from J; bases unmatched to any gene: 6. This CDR3 has 14 residues. The V gene's germline CDR1 is LNHDA and CDR2 SQIVND (reference sequence). CDR3 sequence reads: CASTEDRGATEAFF. The CDR3 coding sequence is TGTGCCAGTACCGAGGACAGGGGGGCCACTGAAGCTTTCTTT.

This clonotype was counted only a few times. J is TRBJ2-1 and V is TRBV18; no reliable D call. The CDR3 covers 15 residues. Germline V gene data show CDR1 as KGHSH and CDR2 as LQKENI. The V end lost 2 bases, the J end lost 11 bases, and 19 bases lay between the germline ends. The CDR3 sequence: CASSPRAENNAKQFF. The CDR3 bases are TGTGCCAGCTCACCAAGGGCGGAAAACAATGCTAAGCAGTTCTTC.

There are many counts of this clonotype. V is TRBV27 and J is TRBJ2-7; 13 bases align to TRBD2. Germline-derived CDR1 and CDR2 are MNHEY and SMNVEV (reference sequence). CDR3 length: 15 amino acids. V trimming: 6 bases; J trimming: 4 bases; junction bases outside the gene matches: 6. The chain's CDR3 is CASRGLAGKSYEQYF. DNA of the CDR3: TGTGCCAGCAGGGGACTAGCGGGAAAAAGTTACGAGCAGTACTTC.